The 26 T cell receptor beta chains listed next were all sequenced from one sample in a study of technical replicates of blood from a handful of donors. Libraries were prepared by immunoSEQ multiplex PCR; TCRdb keeps only in-frame clonotypes and omits some of them. The data show roughly 100,000 clones, around 95% seen once. Sequenced: T cells isolated from PBMCs. The source of these receptors is a human donor in good health.

This chain joins TRBV6-1 and TRBJ1-2; 10 nucleotides match TRBD1. The CDR3 runs to 17 residues. Germline lookup yields CDR1 MNHNS and CDR2 SASEGT. The V gene end was trimmed by 4 bases and the J gene end by 8 bases; junction bases not matched to a gene: 16. CDR3 sequence: CASSVQWGTGVTYGYTF. As DNA, the CDR3 is TGTGCCAGCAGTGTACAATGGGGGACAGGGGTGACCTACGGCTACACCTTC.

The chain carries TRBV7-8 and TRBJ2-1, with 7 positions matching TRBD2. Trimming cost V 9 bases and J 2 bases; bases outside gene matches: 7. Germline CDR1 and CDR2: SGHVS and FQNEAQ. The CDR3 spans 14 residues. CDR3 sequence (DNA): TGTGCCAGTTCGGCTGGGAGGGCCTACAATGAGCAGTTCTTC. Amino acid sequence: CASSAGRAYNEQFF.

This rearrangement joins TRBV19 to TRBJ2-7, with 10 bases lining up with TRBD2. The trim removed 5 bases at V and 0 bases at J, leaving 4 bases unmatched. This CDR3 contains 15 residues. Germline CDR1 and CDR2: LNHDA and SQIVND (reference sequence). This chain's CDR3 is CASSVGTSASYEQYF. The CDR3 coding sequence is TGTGCCAGTAGTGTCGGGACTAGCGCCTCCTACGAGCAGTACTTC.

This rearrangement joins TRBV6-1 to TRBJ2-1; the D is unclear. The ends were cut back, 4 bases at V and 13 bases at J, with 14 bases in the middle. CDR1 MNHNS and CDR2 SASEGT come from the germline V gene. CDR3 size: 12 residues. CDR3 DNA sequence: TGTGCCAGCAGTGTTAGAGTGGTTGATCAGTTCTTC. It translates to CASSVRVVDQFF.

The chain is built from TRBV29-1 and TRBJ1-6; 7 nucleotides align to TRBD1. The germline V gene encodes CDR1 SQVTM and CDR2 ANQGSEA. The CDR3 contains 14 residues. V lost 5 bases to trimming and J lost 9 bases; unmatched junction nucleotides: 10. CDR3 DNA sequence: TGCAGCGTTCCGGCAGGGGGGTTTTCTTCACCCCTCCACTTT. The encoded protein is CSVPAGGFSSPLHF.

The chain has TRBV20-1 and TRBJ1-3, with 7 bases that match TRBD1. Germline V gene lookup returns CDR1 DFQATT and CDR2 SNEGSKA (reference sequence). The CDR3 loop spans 11 amino acids. Trimming removed 7 bases from V and 8 bases from J; junction bases left unmatched: 5. CDR3 nucleotide sequence: TGCAGTGTGGAGGGGGCGGACACCATATATTTT. Translated, it gives CSVEGADTIYF.

The rearrangement links TRBV28 to TRBJ1-5; no clear D gene. Per the germline V gene, CDR1 is MDHEN and CDR2 is SYDVKM. The CDR3 contains 16 residues. With 6 bases removed from V and 2 bases from J, the gap between germline ends came to 17 bases. CDR3 loop: CASRIRGAFRNQPQHF. The CDR3, as DNA: TGTGCCAGCAGGATCCGAGGAGCCTTTCGCAATCAGCCCCAGCATTTT.

The rearrangement uses TRBV28 and TRBJ1-4; 8 bases fit TRBD1. The germline CDR1 and CDR2 sequences are MDHEN and SYDVKM. The CDR3 is made up of 15 amino acids. After removal of 6 bases from V and 4 bases from J, the junction contained 7 bases not matched to a gene. CDR3 loop: CASRRQGNLNEKLFF. In nucleotides, the CDR3 is TGTGCCAGCAGGCGACAGGGGAACCTTAATGAAAAACTGTTTTTT. Full variable domain (remainder filled in from reference TRBV28 and TRBJ1-4): DVKVTQSSRYLVKRTGEKVFLECVQDMDHENMFWYRQDPGLGLRLIYFSYDVKMKEKGDIPEGYSVSREKKERFSLILESASTNQTSMYLCASRRQGNLNEKLFFGSGTQLSVL.

The CDR3 protein is CASRRQDILGGYTF. CDR3 DNA sequence: TGTGCCAGCAGGCGACAGGATATCTTAGGTGGCTACACCTTC. The chain is built from TRBV27 and TRBJ1-2, with D perhaps matching TRBD1 (6 bases). The CDR3 totals 14 residues. The V gene lost 6 bases and the J gene lost 7 bases, with 18 bases spanning the gap. CDR1 MNHEY and CDR2 SMNVEV come from the germline V gene (reference sequence).

The chain combines TRBV7-8 with TRBJ2-5, with TRBD1 as a possible D gene (5 bases). V lost 2 bases and J 5 bases, leaving 18 bases between the germline ends. Germline V gene data show CDR1 as SGHVS and CDR2 as FQNEAQ. The CDR3 is 16 amino acids. The CDR3 DNA is TGTGCCAGCAGCTTATACGCACTCATGGGGCTCGAGACCCAGTACTTC. The encoded protein is CASSLYALMGLETQYF.

This sequence joins TRBV5-1 and TRBJ2-2; perhaps TRBD2 as D (6 bases). CDR1 and CDR2 (germline): SGHRS, YFSETQ. The CDR3 totals 15 residues. The V end was cut by 2 bases, the J end by 1 base, with 9 bases between. The CDR3 coding sequence is TGCGCCAGCAGCTTATCGGGAGTGAACACCGGGGAGCTGTTTTTT. Protein: CASSLSGVNTGELFF.

V usage is TRBV2 and J usage is TRBJ2-7, with 9 bases fitting TRBD1. V trimming: 3 bases; J trimming: 4 bases; junction bases outside the gene matches: 7. CDR1 SNHLY and CDR2 FYNNEI come from the germline V gene. The CDR3 is 15 residues long. CDR3 loop: CASSEGTGRFYEQYF. CDR3 DNA: TGTGCCAGCAGTGAGGGGACAGGGCGTTTTTACGAGCAGTACTTC.

J is TRBJ2-3 and V is TRBV5-4; D not resolved. The CDR3 runs to 12 residues. The V end lost 4 bases, the J end lost 4 bases, and 7 bases lay between the germline ends. The germline CDR1 and CDR2 sequences are SGHNT and YYREEE (reference sequence). The CDR3 nucleotides read TGTGCCAGCAGCCCGGTGGCAGATACGCAGTATTTT. This encodes CASSPVADTQYF.

The chain employs TRBV7-9 and TRBJ2-7; 12 bases map to TRBD2. This CDR3 contains 18 residues. Germline V gives CDR1 SEHNR, CDR2 FQNEAQ (reference sequence). The V gene end was trimmed by 5 bases and the J gene end by 7 bases; junction bases not matched to a gene: 18. The CDR3 sequence: CASSKPPLLAGGRGEQYF. CDR3 DNA sequence: TGTGCCAGCAGCAAGCCCCCCCTACTAGCGGGAGGCAGGGGAGAGCAGTACTTC. Full variable domain (missing parts from reference TRBV7-9 and TRBJ2-7): DTGVSQNPRHKITKRGQNVTFRCDPISEHNRLYWYRQTLGQGPEFLTYFQNEAQLEKSRLLSDRFSAERPKGSFSTLEIQRTEQGDSAMYLCASSKPPLLAGGRGEQYFGPGTRLTVT.

The chain joins TRBV30 to TRBJ1-2, with 7 positions matching TRBD1. This CDR3 spans 13 amino acids. V shed 1 base, J shed 8 bases, and the junction held 7 bases outside the gene matches. CDR1 GTSNPN and CDR2 SVGIG come from the germline V gene (reference sequence). In DNA, the CDR3 is TGTGCCTGGAGTGGGTCACAGGGGTACGGCTACACCTTC. Translated, it gives CAWSGSQGYGYTF.

The chain has TRBV27 and TRBJ2-1; TRBD2 aligns across 7 bases. The CDR3 contains 15 residues. V lost 2 bases and J lost 6; bases outside the gene matches: 7. The germline gives CDR1 MNHEY, CDR2 SMNVEV (reference sequence). DNA of the CDR3: TGTGCCAGCAGTTTAGCGGGAGCGAAATTCAATGAGCAGTTCTTC. As protein: CASSLAGAKFNEQFF.

The gene calls are TRBV6-5 and TRBJ2-7; TRBD2 is a possible D gene (7 bases). CDR3 length: 15 amino acids. The germline V gene encodes CDR1 MNHEY and CDR2 SVGAGI. V was trimmed by 4 bases and J by 4 bases, leaving 17 bases between them. This CDR3 reads CASSSPRGAGYEQYF. CDR3 bases: TGTGCCAGCAGTTCACCACGGGGGGCCGGGTACGAGCAGTACTTC.

This rearrangement joins TRBV9 to TRBJ1-4, with TRBD1 matching over 10 bases. Looked up from germline, CDR1 is SGDLS and CDR2 is YYNGEE. The CDR3 consists of 15 residues. The junction had 6 bases not matched to a gene; V was cut back by 3 bases and J by 7 bases. CDR3 loop: CASSGRQGAFEKLFF. The CDR3 nucleotides read TGTGCCAGCAGCGGCCGACAGGGGGCGTTTGAAAAACTGTTTTTT.

The genes are TRBV5-6 and TRBJ2-7; D remains ambiguous. The CDR3 spans 12 residues. Trimming removed 3 bases at V and 3 bases at J, with 7 bases between. From germline, CDR1 is SGHDT and CDR2 YYEEEE. In DNA form, the CDR3 reads TGTGCCAGCAGCTCTTACTTCTACGAGCAGTACTTC. Amino acid sequence: CASSSYFYEQYF.

This clone was observed a few times. This chain links TRBV12-5 with TRBJ1-5; D is undetermined. V gave up 1 base and J gave up 0 bases, with 13 bases separating them. The CDR3 sequence is 17 residues long. Germline assignment: CDR1 LGHNT and CDR2 FRNRAP. CDR3: CASGLGDTSYSNQPQHF. CDR3 coding DNA: TGTGCTAGTGGTTTGGGAGACACAAGTTATAGCAATCAGCCCCAGCATTTT.

The rearrangement uses TRBV5-1 and TRBJ1-1; a weak D match, TRBD1 (6 bases). The CDR3 runs 14 residues. Germline V gene data show CDR1 as SGHRS and CDR2 as YFSETQ. The germline V and J ends were trimmed by 4 bases and 1 base, with 11 bases remaining between them. CDR3 DNA sequence: TGCGCCAGCAGCCTAGGACAGCCGAACACTGAAGCTTTCTTT. This codes for CASSLGQPNTEAFF.

The chain combines TRBV10-1 with TRBJ2-1; D may be TRBD2 (5 bases). Germline V lookup: CDR1 WNHNN, CDR2 SYGVQD (reference sequence). The CDR3 loop spans 15 amino acids. Trimming shortened V by 4 bases and J by 0 bases, and 10 bases separated the two germline ends. CDR3 sequence: CASSVSGVSYNEQFF. The CDR3 DNA is TGCGCCAGCAGTGTGTCCGGGGTCTCCTACAATGAGCAGTTCTTC.

The chain combines TRBV28 with TRBJ2-1; possible D gene TRBD2, 6 bases. Germline V gene sequence: CDR1 MDHEN, CDR2 SYDVKM. With 6 bases removed from V and 7 bases from J, the gap between germline ends came to 25 bases. The CDR3 covers 17 residues. CDR3: CASRLTPGLDYRNEQFF. The CDR3 region has the DNA TGTGCCAGCAGGCTTACTCCGGGACTCGATTATCGAAATGAGCAGTTCTTC.

V is TRBV30 and J is TRBJ1-1, with 7 positions matching TRBD1. This CDR3 contains 19 residues. V dropped 4 bases and J dropped 1; count of bases not matched to a gene: 21. Germline CDR1 and CDR2: GTSNPN and SVGIG (reference sequence). In DNA form, the CDR3 reads TGTGCCTGGATTGAAGGGGGCCCCGCCGGGGCTAACACGAACACTGAAGCTTTCTTT. Residues: CAWIEGGPAGANTNTEAFF.

This clone was counted a single time. The V gene is TRBV28, the J gene TRBJ2-1, with 10 positions matching TRBD2. V trimming: 4 bases; J trimming: 4 bases; junction bases outside the gene matches: 7. Per germline, CDR1 MDHEN and CDR2 SYDVKM. The CDR3 spans 16 residues. The DNA of the CDR3 is TGTGCCAGCAGTTCCTTCGGACTAGCGGAGTACAATGAGCAGTTCTTC. Amino acids: CASSSFGLAEYNEQFF.

The chain uses TRBV4-2 and TRBJ2-3; the match to TRBD2 covers 9 bases. CDR3 size: 19 residues. After removal of 1 base from V and 0 bases from J, the junction contained 11 bases not matched to a gene. Germline loops: CDR1 LGHNA, CDR2 YNFKEQ. DNA for the CDR3: TGTGCCAGCAGCCAAGGCTCCAGCGGGGGGCCCTTTAGCACAGATACGCAGTATTTT. Its translation is CASSQGSSGGPFSTDTQYF.